The T cell receptor beta chain under discussion was sequenced for a study of shared clonotypes between healthy human individuals. Trimming took off 0 bases at V and 3 bases at J, with 15 bases between the two ends. This CDR3 contains 16 residues. Germline CDR1 is SGHRS and CDR2 is YFSETQ. Overall study results and limits: It was anticipated that sequencing depth would influence how many clonotypes donors shared.

The donor cohort consisted entirely of Caucasian adults residing in Nashville, Tennessee. Using ten immunoSEQ deep assay plates, investigators sequenced unsorted PBMC DNA. Per the authors' pipeline: Filtering differed for immunoSEQ, which gave only junction sequences without quality scores. Assay: immunoSEQ multiplex PCR; the TCRdb copy retains only in-frame clones and omits some. V, J and clone size were drawn from that table, and D and trimming were deduced from the DNA. In the table there are about 490,000 clones, 70% to 80% of which are singletons. On this clone itself: Its antigen is still unknown.

The clonotype originates from a woman aged 40 to 50 in good health. Some clones in this sample may be carry-over from other donors' samples. Sample: PBMCs. V gene TRBV5-1 combines with J gene TRBJ2-5; tentative D call: TRBD2 (6 bases). The CDR3 sequence: CASSLAGTGVEETQYF. The CDR3 nucleotides are TGCGCCAGCAGCTTGGCCGGGACGGGAGTAGAAGAGACCCAGTACTTC.